What follows are 16 T cell receptor beta chains derived from one specimen sequenced in a study of T cell changes during pregnancy in multiple sclerosis. Some clones are missing from TCRdb's copy, which holds only in-frame ones; the method was immunoSEQ multiplex PCR. The sample has approximately 70,000 clones, roughly 94% seen once. Sequencing used peripheral blood, obtained after pregnancy. The receptors shown here come from a female donor with multiple sclerosis, enrolled in a pregnancy study.

The rearrangement uses TRBV13 and TRBJ2-3; no reliable D call. Per germline, CDR1 PRHDT and CDR2 FYEKMQ (reference sequence). This CDR3 is built from 14 residues. V lost 4 bases and J 10 bases, leaving 18 bases between the germline ends. The CDR3 protein is CASSSQMTRFPQYF. The CDR3 region has the DNA TGTGCCAGCAGCTCTCAGATGACTCGTTTTCCGCAGTATTTT.

The V gene is TRBV5-1, the J gene TRBJ2-1; TRBD2 agrees at 11 bases. V shed 2 bases, J shed 3 bases, and the junction held 4 bases outside the gene matches. Germline V gene data show CDR1 as SGHRS and CDR2 as YFSETQ. The CDR3 runs 16 residues. The CDR3 coding sequence is TGCGCCAGCAGCTTTTTAGCGGGAGGGAGCTACAATGAGCAGTTCTTC. This gives the protein CASSFLAGGSYNEQFF. The variable domain in full, with the rest retrieved from reference TRBV5-1 and TRBJ2-1, is KAGVTQTPRYLIKTRGQQVTLSCSPISGHRSVSWYQQTPGQGLQFLFEYFSETQRNKGNFPGRFSGRQFSNSRSEMNVSTLELGDSALYLCASSFLAGGSYNEQFFGPGTRLTVL.

V gene TRBV10-3 combines with J gene TRBJ2-7; D possibly corresponds to TRBD2 (6 bases). V was cut by 11 bases and J by 2 bases, with 16 bases left in between. This CDR3 has 13 amino acids. The germline CDR1 and CDR2 sequences are ENHRY and SYGVKD. CDR3 residues: CALSGTSTYEQYF. The CDR3 region has the DNA TGTGCCCTTTCAGGGACTTCCACCTACGAGCAGTACTTC.

V gene TRBV11-2 combines with J gene TRBJ2-7; 9 nucleotides align to TRBD2. Germline V lookup: CDR1 SGHAT, CDR2 FQNNGV. With V trimmed by 4 bases and J by 3 bases, 10 bases remained unmatched. The CDR3 is made up of 16 amino acids. The CDR3 DNA sequence: TGTGCCAGCAGCTCTCTAAGGCGGACTAGCGACTACGAGCAGTACTTC. Translation gives CASSSLRRTSDYEQYF.

The rearrangement links TRBV7-9 to TRBJ2-3; D possibly corresponds to TRBD2 (6 bases). Germline V gene data show CDR1 as SEHNR and CDR2 as FQNEAQ (reference sequence). The V gene lost 2 bases and the J gene lost 1 base, with 13 bases spanning the gap. The CDR3 consists of 16 residues. The CDR3 nucleotides are TGTGCCAGCAGCTTAAGGCGGGATTACCGCACAGATACGCAGTATTTT. It specifies CASSLRRDYRTDTQYF.

This sequence joins TRBV29-1 and TRBJ2-3, with 9 nucleotides matching TRBD2. V trimming: 2 bases; J trimming: 4 bases; junction bases outside the gene matches: 7. The CDR3 contains 15 residues. Germline V lookup: CDR1 SQVTM, CDR2 ANQGSEA. The CDR3 nucleotides are TGCAGCGTTGAAAGGGTGCGGGAGGGGTCAGATACGCAGTATTTT. It yields the protein CSVERVREGSDTQYF.

This clone was counted only a few times. The chain couples TRBV6-5 to TRBJ2-7; 8 bases agree with TRBD2. Losses at the gene ends were 6 bases for V and 4 bases for J; bases not matched to a gene: 11. The germline V gene has CDR1 MNHEY and CDR2 SVGAGI. There are 15 residues in the CDR3. CDR3 region: CASRSLGTSSYEQYF. The CDR3 DNA reads as TGTGCCAGCAGGTCACTCGGGACTAGTTCTTACGAGCAGTACTTC.

The rearrangement links TRBV30 to TRBJ2-5; D call uncertain. The CDR3 is made up of 12 amino acids. Germline V lookup: CDR1 GTSNPN, CDR2 SVGIG (reference sequence). V was trimmed by 1 base and J by 1 base, leaving 4 bases between them. The CDR3 sequence is CAWSAIQETQYF. The CDR3 DNA is TGTGCCTGGAGTGCCATCCAAGAGACCCAGTACTTC.

V is TRBV7-2 and J is TRBJ2-7, with 10 bases fitting TRBD1. J was trimmed by 7 bases and V by 4 bases; bases with no gene match: 10. The CDR3 runs to 15 residues. Per germline, CDR1 SGHTA and CDR2 FQGNSA. CDR3 sequence reads: CASSSHGTGVWEQYF. CDR3 bases: TGTGCCAGCAGCTCCCACGGGACAGGGGTTTGGGAGCAGTACTTC. Full variable domain (missing parts from reference TRBV7-2 and TRBJ2-7): GAGVSQSPSNKVTEKGKDVELRCDPISGHTALYWYRQSLGQGLEFLIYFQGNSAPDKSGLPSDRFSAERTGGSVSTLTIQRTQQEDSAVYLCASSSHGTGVWEQYFGPGTRLTVT.

The J gene is TRBJ2-7, the V gene TRBV28; perhaps TRBD2 as D (6 bases). V lost 3 bases and J 0 bases, leaving 12 bases between the germline ends. CDR3 length: 15 amino acids. Per the germline V gene, CDR1 is MDHEN and CDR2 is SYDVKM. The CDR3 DNA follows: TGTGCCAGCAGTTTCCCCCCGGGGGACTCCTACGAGCAGTACTTC. Protein product: CASSFPPGDSYEQYF.

The chain has TRBV18 and TRBJ2-7, with TRBD2 matching 8 bases. Losses at the gene ends were 3 bases for V and 1 base for J; bases not matched to a gene: 2. CDR1 KGHSH and CDR2 LQKENI come from the germline V gene. This CDR3 is built from 14 residues. DNA of the CDR3: TGTGCCAGCTCACCGGCGGGAGGATCCTACGAGCAGTACTTC. Its protein is CASSPAGGSYEQYF.

This chain links TRBV10-3 with TRBJ2-2; 8 bases are shared with TRBD2. The CDR3 extends over 17 amino acids. Trimming cost V 0 bases and J 4 bases; bases outside gene matches: 7. Germline V CDR1 and CDR2: ENHRY, SYGVKD. CDR3 sequence (DNA): TGTGCCATCAGTGAGTCGAATAGCGGGGTCTTCACCGGGGAGCTGTTTTTT. Its translation is CAISESNSGVFTGELFF.

The genes are TRBV30 and TRBJ2-1; D is possibly TRBD2 (6 bases). The germline gives CDR1 GTSNPN, CDR2 SVGIG (reference sequence). This CDR3 has 12 residues. V gave up 4 bases and J gave up 4 bases, with 8 bases separating them. The CDR3 reads CAWTREYNEQFF. The CDR3 region has the DNA TGTGCCTGGACTCGGGAGTACAATGAGCAGTTCTTC.

The rearrangement joins TRBV5-4 to TRBJ2-2; D is perhaps TRBD1 (6 bases). V was cut by 4 bases and J by 6 bases, with 13 bases left in between. The CDR3 is 14 amino acids. Germline V gives CDR1 SGHNT, CDR2 YYREEE (reference sequence). CDR3 region: CASSPTTGSGELFF. CDR3 bases: TGTGCCAGCAGCCCAACGACAGGTTCCGGGGAGCTGTTTTTT.

The gene calls are TRBV28 and TRBJ2-7, with 8 nucleotides matching TRBD2. V lost 3 bases and J lost 2; bases outside the gene matches: 3. The CDR3 is made up of 14 amino acids. Germline V lookup: CDR1 MDHEN, CDR2 SYDVKM. CDR3 bases: TGTGCCAGCAGTTTTAGCGGGAATCCCTACGAGCAGTACTTC. This encodes CASSFSGNPYEQYF.

The genes are TRBV6-5 and TRBJ2-7, with TRBD1 matching 10 bases. The CDR3 contains 13 residues. V trimming: 6 bases; J trimming: 6 bases; junction bases outside the gene matches: 5. In germline, CDR1 is MNHEY, CDR2 SVGAGI. CDR3 in amino acids: CASRPDRGREQYF. The CDR3 nucleotides are TGTGCCAGCAGACCTGACAGGGGGCGCGAGCAGTACTTC.